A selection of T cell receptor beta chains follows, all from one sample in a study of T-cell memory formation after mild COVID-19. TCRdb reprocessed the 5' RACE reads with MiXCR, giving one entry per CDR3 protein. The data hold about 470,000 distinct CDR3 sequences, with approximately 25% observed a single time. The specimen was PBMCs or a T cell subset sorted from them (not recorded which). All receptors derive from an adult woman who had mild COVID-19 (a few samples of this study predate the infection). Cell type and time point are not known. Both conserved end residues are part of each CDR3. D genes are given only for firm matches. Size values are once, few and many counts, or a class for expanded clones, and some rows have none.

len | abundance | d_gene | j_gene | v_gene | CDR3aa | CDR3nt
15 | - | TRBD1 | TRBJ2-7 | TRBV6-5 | CASRPGTGVAYEQYF | TGTGCCAGCAGACCGGGGACAGGGGTCGCCTACGAGCAGTACTTC
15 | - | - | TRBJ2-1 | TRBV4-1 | CASRSRVVQGSEQFF | TGCGCCAGCAGGTCCAGGGTGGTTCAGGGATCCGAGCAGTTCTTC
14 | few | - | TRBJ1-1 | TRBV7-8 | CASTNGTLNTEAFF | TGTGCCAGCACCAACGGGACCCTGAACACTGAAGCTTTCTTT
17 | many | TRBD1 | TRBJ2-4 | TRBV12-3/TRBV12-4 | CASSSRTGDLAKNIQYF | TGTGCCAGCAGTTCCCGGACAGGGGACCTAGCCAAAAACATTCAGTACTTC
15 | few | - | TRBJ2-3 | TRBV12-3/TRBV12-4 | CASSSSGGSPDTQYF | TGTGCCAGCAGTTCGTCCGGAGGGTCTCCAGATACGCAGTATTTT
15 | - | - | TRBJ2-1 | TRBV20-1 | CSASKRQTTYNEQFF | TGCAGTGCTAGCAAGAGACAAACGACGTACAATGAGCAGTTCTTC
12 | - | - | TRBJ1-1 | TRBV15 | CATSLGYTEAFF | TGTGCCACCAGCTTGGGCTACACTGAAGCTTTCTTT
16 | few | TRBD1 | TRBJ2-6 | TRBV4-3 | CASSRAGGTGANVLTF | TGCGCCAGCAGCCGGGCAGGGGGCACTGGGGCCAACGTCCTGACTTTC
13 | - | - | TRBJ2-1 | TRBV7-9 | CASSLVTSLGQFF | TGTGCCAGCAGCTTAGTTACGAGCTTGGGGCAGTTCTTC
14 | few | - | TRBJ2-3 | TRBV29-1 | CSVLPPLFADTQYF | TGCAGCGTCCTCCCCCCGCTTTTCGCAGATACGCAGTATTTT
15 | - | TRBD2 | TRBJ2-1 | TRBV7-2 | CASSSVVAGALPPFF | TGTGCCAGCAGCTCCGTGGTAGCGGGGGCCCTGCCTCCGTTCTTC
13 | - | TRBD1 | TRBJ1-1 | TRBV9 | CASSGQDRGLAFF | TGTGCCAGCAGCGGCCAGGACAGGGGGCTAGCTTTCTTT
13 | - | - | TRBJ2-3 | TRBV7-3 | CASSLTSADTQYF | TGTGCCAGCAGCTTAACGTCAGCAGATACGCAGTATTTT
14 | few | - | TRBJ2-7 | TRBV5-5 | CASSPQGTAYEQYF | TGTGCCAGCAGCCCCCAGGGGACGGCCTACGAGCAGTACTTC
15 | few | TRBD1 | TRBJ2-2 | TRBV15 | CATSHRGYRTGELFF | TGTGCCACCAGCCACAGGGGGTATAGAACCGGGGAGCTGTTTTTT
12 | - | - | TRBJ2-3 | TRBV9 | CASSLPRDTQYF | TGTGCCAGCAGCCTTCCCCGGGATACGCAGTATTTT
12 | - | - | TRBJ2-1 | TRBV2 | CASSGSPYEQFF | TGTGCCAGCAGTGGGTCTCCGTACGAGCAGTTCTTC
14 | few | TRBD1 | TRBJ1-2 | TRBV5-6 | CASSPGTGLAVYTF | TGTGCCAGCAGCCCCGGGACAGGGTTGGCGGTCTACACCTTC
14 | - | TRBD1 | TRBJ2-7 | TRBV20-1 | CSAAYNRGSYEQYF | TGCAGTGCCGCATACAACAGGGGAAGCTACGAGCAGTACTTC
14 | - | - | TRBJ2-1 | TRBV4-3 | CASSQAGRNNEQFF | TGCGCCAGCAGCCAAGCGGGAAGGAACAATGAGCAGTTCTTC
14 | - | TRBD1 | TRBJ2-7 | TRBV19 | CASRSRDSVYEQYF | TGTGCCAGTAGGTCCCGGGACAGTGTTTACGAGCAGTACTTC
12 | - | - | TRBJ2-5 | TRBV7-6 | CASSGLRETQYF | TGTGCCAGCAGCGGCCTTCGGGAGACCCAGTACTTC
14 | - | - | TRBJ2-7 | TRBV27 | CASSPGIRIDEQYF | TGTGCCAGCAGTCCCGGTATCCGGATCGACGAGCAGTACTTC
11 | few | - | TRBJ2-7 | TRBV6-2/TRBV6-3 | CASGQSREQYF | TGTGCCAGCGGACAGAGTAGGGAGCAGTACTTC
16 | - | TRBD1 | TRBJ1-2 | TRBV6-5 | CASSLSTAGQFYGYTF | TGTGCCAGCAGTCTCTCCACCGCGGGACAGTTCTATGGCTACACCTTC
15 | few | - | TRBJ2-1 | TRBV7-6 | CASSLAGRGYNEQFF | TGTGCCAGCAGCTTAGCGGGGAGAGGCTACAATGAGCAGTTCTTC
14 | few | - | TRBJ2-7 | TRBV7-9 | CASSIGGGAYEQYF | TGTGCCAGCAGCATCGGTGGTGGGGCTTACGAGCAGTACTTC
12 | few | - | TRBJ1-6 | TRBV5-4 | CASRSENSPLHF | TGTGCCAGCAGGTCCGAGAATTCACCCCTCCACTTT